One sample yielded the 2 T cell receptor beta chains listed below, sequenced in a study of early T cells in non-severe SARS-CoV-2 infection. Using its own MiXCR run on the 5' RACE reads, TCRdb lists one record per CDR3 protein. The sample consists of 55,000 to 65,000 distinct CDR3 sequences, approximately 12% of them appearing once. The sequencing sample was made of whole blood. The source of these receptors is an adult who was a healthcare worker with PCR-confirmed SARS-CoV-2 infection or an uninfected control (not recorded which).

This clonotype was found many times. The chain recombines TRBV9 with TRBJ2-7; a possible D gene is TRBD2 (6 bases). This CDR3 has 14 amino acids. Trimming took off 2 bases at V and 2 bases at J, with 11 bases between the two ends. Germline V CDR1 and CDR2: SGDLS, YYNGEE. The CDR3 loop is CASSVGTSPYEQYF. The CDR3 nucleotides are TGTGCCAGCAGCGTTGGGACTTCCCCCTACGAGCAGTACTTC.

The V and J genes are TRBV5-1 and TRBJ2-5; D possibly corresponds to TRBD2 (6 bases). V lost 3 bases and J 3 bases, leaving 9 bases between the germline ends. Per germline, CDR1 SGHRS and CDR2 YFSETQ. This CDR3 has 13 residues. The DNA for the CDR3 is TGCGCCAGCAGCTACCGGGGGAAAGAGACCCAGTACTTC. Protein sequence: CASSYRGKETQYF.